The next 12 T cell receptor beta chains were all read from a single sample in a study of technical replicates of blood from several donors. Measured with immunoSEQ multiplex PCR; TCRdb has only the in-frame clones, and not every one. The sample contains tens of thousands of clones, roughly 92% of which appear only once. Specimen: T cells isolated from PBMCs. Every receptor here comes from a human donor in good health.

The J gene is TRBJ2-7, the V gene TRBV6-5; possibly TRBD2 for D (6 bases). Germline values: CDR1 MNHEY, CDR2 SVGAGI. This CDR3 comprises 12 residues. V lost 10 bases and J lost 6, with 16 bases in between. The CDR3 bases are TGTGCCACCCTGGGGGAGGCGGGCGAGCAGTACTTC. The encoded protein is CATLGEAGEQYF.

The chain links TRBV5-8 to TRBJ1-2; a possible D gene is TRBD1 (5 bases). The CDR3 runs 14 residues. Trimming cost V 4 bases and J 8 bases, with 18 bases left between them. Germline CDR1 SGHTS, CDR2 YDEGEE. The CDR3 sequence is CASSLGTPSGGYTF. CDR3 sequence (DNA): TGTGCCAGCAGCCTTGGGACTCCCTCGGGGGGCTACACCTTC.

The chain recombines TRBV4-3 with TRBJ1-1; tentatively, D is TRBD1 (5 bases). V was trimmed by 0 bases and J by 4 bases, leaving 9 bases between them. The CDR3 runs to 14 residues. CDR1 and CDR2 (germline): LGHNA, YSLEER. The CDR3 DNA reads as TGCGCCAGCAGCCAAGATTGGGGGGGCACTGAAGCTTTCTTT. The encoded protein is CASSQDWGGTEAFF.

Here the CDR3 DNA reads TGTGCCAGCAGCCCAGACCTGACAGGGTTCAATCAGCCCCAGCATTTT. Protein: CASSPDLTGFNQPQHF. The rearrangement joins TRBV7-2 to TRBJ1-5; TRBD1 matches at 7 bases. Germline loops: CDR1 SGHTA, CDR2 FQGNSA. The CDR3 has 16 amino acids. Trimming removed 5 bases from V and 3 bases from J; junction bases left unmatched: 10.

The chain links TRBV5-1 to TRBJ2-7; TRBD1 matches 9 bases. This CDR3 has 14 amino acids. Looked up from germline, CDR1 is SGHRS and CDR2 is YFSETQ. Trimming took 5 bases from V and 4 from J; bases not matched to a gene: 7. Here the CDR3 DNA reads TGCGCCAGCAGTCGGACAGGGGAAGGATACGAGCAGTACTTC. As protein: CASSRTGEGYEQYF.

The V gene is TRBV10-3, the J gene TRBJ2-3; 13 bases map to TRBD2. V was clipped by 1 base and J by 3 bases; unmatched bases: 4. Germline V gene lookup returns CDR1 ENHRY and CDR2 SYGVKD. The CDR3 runs to 17 residues. CDR3 protein: CAISEWTSGSGTDTQYF. The CDR3 DNA reads as TGTGCCATCAGTGAGTGGACTAGCGGGAGCGGTACAGATACGCAGTATTTT.

The chain joins TRBV7-6 to TRBJ2-1, with D perhaps TRBD2 (5 bases). Germline assignment: CDR1 SGHVS and CDR2 FNYEAQ. With 1 base removed from V and 0 bases from J, the gap between germline ends came to 10 bases. The CDR3 consists of 16 residues. The CDR3 loop is CASSLVTGDSYNEQFF. CDR3 in DNA: TGTGCCAGCAGCTTAGTAACCGGGGACTCCTACAATGAGCAGTTCTTC. Combining the CDR3 with reference TRBV7-6 and TRBJ2-1 gives the whole variable domain GAGVSQSPRYKVTKRGQDVALRCDPISGHVSLYWYRQALGQGPEFLTYFNYEAQQDKSGLPNDRFSAERPEGSISTLTIQRTEQRDSAMYRCASSLVTGDSYNEQFFGPGTRLTVL.

The rearrangement links TRBV7-2 to TRBJ2-3; D may be TRBD2 (6 bases). V was trimmed by 5 bases and J by 0 bases, leaving 12 bases between them. The CDR3 spans 15 residues. Germline CDR1 and CDR2: SGHTA and FQGNSA. The CDR3 DNA sequence: TGTGCCAGCAGCCCTCTAGCGTTCAGCACAGATACGCAGTATTTT. Translated: CASSPLAFSTDTQYF.

The chain couples TRBV29-1 to TRBJ2-7; tentative D call: TRBD1 (5 bases). The ends were cut back, 3 bases at V and 4 bases at J, with 19 bases in the middle. The CDR3 contains 15 residues. Germline V gene sequence: CDR1 SQVTM, CDR2 ANQGSEA. In DNA form, the CDR3 reads TGCAGCGTTGATCGCACTTTGGCAGGGAAATACGAGCAGTACTTC. Amino acids: CSVDRTLAGKYEQYF.

This clone appeared once. The V and J genes are TRBV5-1 and TRBJ2-7; 9 positions agree with TRBD1. The germline V gene has CDR1 SGHRS and CDR2 YFSETQ. With 4 bases clipped from V and 4 bases from J, the junction kept 6 bases outside the gene matches. The CDR3 runs 14 residues. The CDR3 spells CASSPDRGEYEQYF. CDR3 nucleotides: TGCGCCAGCAGCCCGGACAGGGGAGAATACGAGCAGTACTTC.

The chain uses TRBV27 and TRBJ2-7; TRBD2 might be the D (5 bases). The V gene lost 2 bases and the J gene lost 3 bases, with 11 bases spanning the gap. The germline V gene encodes CDR1 MNHEY and CDR2 SMNVEV (reference sequence). This CDR3 has 14 residues. The CDR3 region has the DNA TGTGCCAGCAGTTTAGCCAGCGGCCTCTACGAGCAGTACTTC. This sequence encodes CASSLASGLYEQYF.

The V gene is TRBV2, the J gene TRBJ1-5; 8 positions match TRBD1. Per germline, CDR1 SNHLY and CDR2 FYNNEI. The CDR3 is made up of 15 amino acids. The trim removed 2 bases at V and 4 bases at J, leaving 4 bases unmatched. For the CDR3, the DNA is TGTGCCAGCAGTGAATGGCAGGGGGCGAATCAGCCCCAGCATTTT. This sequence encodes CASSEWQGANQPQHF.